A single sample gave rise to the 15 T cell receptor beta chains below, sequenced in a study of blood T cell repertoires in COVID-19. Sequenced by immunoSEQ multiplex PCR; TCRdb stores in-frame clones only, minus some. The sample contains about 160,000 clones, around 92% of which appear only once. The sample was peripheral blood. These receptors came from a man aged 30 to 39 with COVID-19, enrolled during active disease.

The chain has TRBV3-1 (or the pseudogene TRBV3-2) and TRBJ2-3, with 11 bases aligning to TRBD2. The CDR3 spans 18 residues. J lost 4 bases, V lost 4 bases, and 13 bases had no gene match. Germline V gene data show CDR1 as LGHDT and CDR2 as YNNKEL (reference sequence). The CDR3 loop reads CASSPPLAGGPGADTQYF. The CDR3 DNA reads TGTGCCAGCAGCCCCCCCTTAGCGGGAGGGCCCGGAGCAGATACGCAGTATTTT.

The genes are TRBV5-6 and TRBJ2-5; 7 positions match TRBD2. The CDR3 consists of 17 residues. Trimming cost V 0 bases and J 5 bases; bases outside gene matches: 13. Germline CDR1 and CDR2: SGHDT and YYEEEE. The CDR3 bases are TGTGCCAGCAGCTTGGAATCGGGGTTAAGGGGAGGGGAGACCCAGTACTTC. Its protein is CASSLESGLRGGETQYF.

The genes are TRBV27 and TRBJ2-1; 8 bases match TRBD2. The CDR3 sequence is 18 residues long. Looked up from germline, CDR1 is MNHEY and CDR2 is SMNVEV (reference sequence). The V segment lost 0 bases and the J segment 10 bases; nucleotides outside the gene matches: 17. The CDR3 reads CASSLSRRGLATSGEQFF. CDR3 sequence (DNA): TGTGCCAGCAGTTTATCGAGGAGAGGACTAGCCACTTCCGGGGAGCAGTTCTTC.

The chain is built from TRBV7-9 and TRBJ1-4; D gene ambiguous. V was cut by 4 bases and J by 3 bases, with 9 bases left in between. There are 14 residues in the CDR3. The germline V gene has CDR1 SEHNR and CDR2 FQNEAQ (reference sequence). The CDR3: CASSYQSANEKLFF. The CDR3 bases are TGTGCCAGCAGCTATCAGTCAGCTAATGAAAAACTGTTTTTT.

This chain connects TRBV7-2 to TRBJ1-3; D is uncertain. Germline lookup yields CDR1 SGHTA and CDR2 FQGNSA. The CDR3 loop spans 12 amino acids. The germline V and J ends were trimmed by 5 bases and 3 bases, with 5 bases remaining between them. The CDR3 region is CASSPLGNTIYF. CDR3 nucleotide sequence: TGTGCCAGCAGCCCCCTTGGAAACACCATATATTTT. The full variable domain, completed using reference TRBV7-2 and TRBJ1-3, is GAGVSQSPSNKVTEKGKDVELRCDPISGHTALYWYRQSLGQGLEFLIYFQGNSAPDKSGLPSDRFSAERTGGSVSTLTIQRTQQEDSAVYLCASSPLGNTIYFGEGSWLTVV.

CDR3 residues: CASSQDGSWAYSNQPQHF. In DNA form, the CDR3 reads TGCGCCAGCAGCCAAGATGGTTCATGGGCCTATAGCAATCAGCCCCAGCATTTT. This chain links TRBV4-1 with TRBJ1-5; no firm D call. Germline V lookup: CDR1 MGHRA, CDR2 YSYEKL. The V end was cut by 0 bases, the J end by 0 bases, with 15 bases between. This CDR3 is 18 amino acids long.

This chain connects TRBV10-3 to TRBJ2-7, with 10 bases identical to TRBD1. V gave up 5 bases and J gave up 7 bases; unmatched junction bases: 2. This CDR3 is 12 amino acids long. Germline V CDR1 and CDR2: ENHRY, SYGVKD. In nucleotides, the CDR3 is TGTGCCATCAGTTCGGACAGGGGGGAGCAGTACTTC. Encoded protein: CAISSDRGEQYF.

V and J are TRBV12-3 or TRBV12-4 and TRBJ1-4; D is possibly TRBD1 (5 bases). V lost 0 bases, J lost 11 bases, and 7 bases lay in between. The CDR3 consists of 12 residues. CDR3 region: CASSLARGKLFF. The CDR3, as DNA: TGTGCCAGCAGTTTAGCGCGGGGGAAACTGTTTTTT.

The rearrangement joins TRBV7-9 to TRBJ2-3; 10 nucleotides match TRBD2. Germline V CDR1 and CDR2: SEHNR, FQNEAQ (reference sequence). The CDR3 sequence is 15 residues long. Trimming took 4 bases from V and 2 from J; bases not matched to a gene: 3. The CDR3 here is CASSSLAGDTDTQYF. DNA for the CDR3: TGTGCCAGCAGCTCCCTAGCGGGGGACACAGATACGCAGTATTTT.

The chain carries TRBV18 and TRBJ1-1; 7 nucleotides align to TRBD1. The ends lost 6 bases at V and 5 bases at J; junction bases unmatched: 9. Germline CDR1 and CDR2: KGHSH and LQKENI. This CDR3 has 14 amino acids. The CDR3: CASSPTTGTTEAFF. The CDR3 DNA reads TGTGCCAGCTCCCCTACGACAGGGACAACTGAAGCTTTCTTT.

The chain employs TRBV2 and TRBJ1-1, with TRBD1 identical over 8 bases. The ends lost 7 bases at V and 4 bases at J; junction bases unmatched: 11. The CDR3 contains 15 residues. Germline CDR1 is SNHLY and CDR2 is FYNNEI. The CDR3 is CASNRQGSEVTEAFF. CDR3 sequence (DNA): TGTGCCAGCAATCGACAGGGGTCTGAAGTCACTGAAGCTTTCTTT.

V gene TRBV27 combines with J gene TRBJ2-3; no definite D call. The CDR3 has 15 amino acids. Trimming left V 5 bases short and J 0 bases short, with 12 bases between. Germline V lookup: CDR1 MNHEY, CDR2 SMNVEV (reference sequence). Here the CDR3 DNA reads TGTGCCAGCAGTCCCACCCACGGGAGCACAGATACGCAGTATTTT. It specifies CASSPTHGSTDTQYF.

The rearrangement uses TRBV7-9 and TRBJ1-5; 9 nucleotides align to TRBD1. The CDR3 contains 15 residues. The trim removed 3 bases at V and 5 bases at J, leaving 5 bases unmatched. CDR1 is SEHNR, CDR2 FQNEAQ, per germline (reference sequence). In DNA form, the CDR3 reads TGTGCCAGCAGCTTGGGACAGGGTCTTCATCAGCCCCAGCATTTT. Amino acid sequence: CASSLGQGLHQPQHF.

V is TRBV24-1 and J is TRBJ1-5, with 7 bases fitting TRBD1. CDR3 length equals 14 residues. J lost 0 bases, V lost 9 bases, and 4 bases had no gene match. Germline V lookup: CDR1 KGHDR, CDR2 SFDVKD. In DNA, the CDR3 is TGTGCCACCGGGGACAGAATTAGCAATCAGCCCCAGCATTTT. It specifies CATGDRISNQPQHF.

CDR3 region: CASSLAEYEQYF. Written as DNA, the CDR3 is TGTGCCAGCAGCTTGGCGGAGTACGAGCAGTACTTC. The chain couples TRBV5-6 to TRBJ2-7, with unresolved D. Trimming shortened V by 0 bases and J by 4 bases, and 5 bases separated the two germline ends. Per the germline V gene, CDR1 is SGHDT and CDR2 is YYEEEE. CDR3 length: 12 amino acids. The variable domain in full, with the rest retrieved from reference TRBV5-6 and TRBJ2-7, is DAGVTQSPTHLIKTRGQQVTLRCSPKSGHDTVSWYQQALGQGPQFIFQYYEEEERQRGNFPDRFSGHQFPNYSSELNVNALLLGDSALYLCASSLAEYEQYFGPGTRLTVT.